Listed here are 12 T cell receptor beta chains from one sample, sequenced in a study of early T cells in non-severe SARS-CoV-2 infection. TCRdb re-analysed the 5' RACE reads in MiXCR, keeping a single row per CDR3 protein. The table has approximately 39,000 distinct CDR3 sequences, under 8% seen once. Sample: whole blood, taken at baseline. The receptor set was obtained from an adult who was a healthcare worker with PCR-confirmed SARS-CoV-2 infection or an uninfected control (not recorded which).

At least ten counts were recorded for this clonotype. This chain uses TRBV3-1 with TRBJ2-1; TRBD1 is a possible D gene (6 bases). CDR1 and CDR2 from the germline V gene are LGHDT and YNNKEL (reference sequence). The CDR3 covers 16 residues. V lost 1 base and J 2 bases, leaving 12 bases between the germline ends. In DNA, the CDR3 is TGTGCCAGCAGCCAAGTAGGGACAAGGGCCTACAATGAGCAGTTCTTC. Translating gives CASSQVGTRAYNEQFF.

This clonotype was detected many times. The gene calls are TRBV4-1 and TRBJ2-3; TRBD1 aligns across 7 bases. This CDR3 is 15 amino acids long. Germline lookup yields CDR1 MGHRA and CDR2 YSYEKL. The V segment lost 7 bases and the J segment 3 bases; nucleotides outside the gene matches: 10. Here the CDR3 DNA reads TGCGCCAGCACCCCTGGGACAGTCAGAACAGATACGCAGTATTTT. It encodes CASTPGTVRTDTQYF.

A few counts support this clonotype. V usage is TRBV29-1 and J usage is TRBJ1-5; 7 bases align to TRBD1. Looked up from germline, CDR1 is SQVTM and CDR2 is ANQGSEA. The length of the CDR3 is 13 residues. The trim removed 4 bases at V and 7 bases at J, leaving 7 bases unmatched. The CDR3 is CSVVGQEGQPQHF. CDR3 coding DNA: TGCAGCGTTGTAGGACAGGAGGGGCAGCCCCAGCATTTT.

The chain uses TRBV7-9 and TRBJ2-6; 11 nucleotides line up with TRBD2. Germline-derived CDR1 and CDR2 are SEHNR and FQNEAQ (reference sequence). The V and J ends lost 7 bases and 0 bases, in that order; junction bases with no gene match: 5. CDR3 length: 17 residues. In nucleotides, the CDR3 is TGTGCCAGCACCCCCGGGACTAGCGGCTCTGGGGCCAACGTCCTGACTTTC. Amino acids: CASTPGTSGSGANVLTF.

This clonotype was seen many times. V and J are TRBV27 and TRBJ2-2; 12 positions agree with TRBD1. In germline, CDR1 is MNHEY, CDR2 SMNVEV (reference sequence). The V and J ends lost 6 bases and 8 bases, in that order; junction bases with no gene match: 13. This CDR3 is 17 amino acids long. The DNA of the CDR3 is TGTGCCAGCAGGCTGAAACCGGGACAGGGGGCGCAAGGGGAGCTGTTTTTT. Translation gives CASRLKPGQGAQGELFF.

This clonotype showed up many times. The rearrangement joins TRBV4-3 to TRBJ1-4; 9 bases fit TRBD1. The germline gives CDR1 LGHNA, CDR2 YSLEER. V gave up 4 bases and J gave up 2 bases; unmatched junction bases: 8. This CDR3 has 17 amino acids. CDR3 protein: CASSRAGTGKTNEKLFF. The CDR3 bases are TGCGCCAGCAGCCGAGCCGGGACAGGGAAGACTAATGAAAAACTGTTTTTT.

This clonotype was seen a handful of times. This chain links TRBV20-1 with TRBJ2-5, with D tentatively TRBD1 (6 bases). Germline V gene data show CDR1 as DFQATT and CDR2 as SNEGSKA (reference sequence). There are 13 residues in the CDR3. Trimming took 5 bases from V and 3 from J, leaving 13 bases between them. The CDR3 sequence is CSASQGMEETQYF. CDR3 bases: TGCAGTGCTTCCCAGGGGATGGAAGAGACCCAGTACTTC.

This clonotype was found a few times. This chain uses TRBV20-1 with TRBJ2-1; 8 bases agree with TRBD2. Looked up from germline, CDR1 is DFQATT and CDR2 is SNEGSKA (reference sequence). There are 15 residues in the CDR3. V lost 2 bases and J lost 3; bases outside the gene matches: 6. CDR3 sequence reads: CSARREGQGYNEQFF. In nucleotides, the CDR3 is TGCAGTGCTAGACGGGAGGGTCAGGGCTACAATGAGCAGTTCTTC.

There are many counts of this clonotype. The chain links TRBV18 to TRBJ2-7; TRBD2 matches 7 bases. Germline trimming cut 3 bases from V and 5 bases from J; bases unmatched to any gene: 22. The germline CDR1 and CDR2 sequences are KGHSH and LQKENI. The CDR3 has 19 residues. CDR3 sequence: CASSPTPGLPFVLRNEQYF. CDR3 in DNA: TGTGCCAGCTCACCCACTCCGGGACTACCCTTTGTGTTAAGGAACGAGCAGTACTTC.

The chain carries TRBV11-2 and TRBJ2-5; D remains ambiguous. Germline V CDR1 and CDR2: SGHAT, FQNNGV. The V gene lost 6 bases and the J gene lost 3 bases, with 14 bases spanning the gap. This CDR3 spans 14 amino acids. The CDR3 DNA reads as TGTGCCAGCAGTGAGTCTGTCCTCGAAGAGACCCAGTACTTC. Translating gives CASSESVLEETQYF.

This clonotype was seen a handful of times. CDR3 nucleotide sequence: TGTGCCAGCAGTCACAATGAGCAGTTCTTC. Its translation is CASSHNEQFF. This rearrangement joins TRBV28 to TRBJ2-1; D gene ambiguous. Trimming cost V 5 bases and J 5 bases, with 1 base left between them. Germline assignment: CDR1 MDHEN and CDR2 SYDVKM. The CDR3 is 10 amino acids.

This clonotype was seen only a few times. The CDR3 loop reads CASSLDRDTYNEQFF. Written as DNA, the CDR3 is TGTGCCAGCAGCTTAGACAGAGATACCTACAATGAGCAGTTCTTC. The J gene is TRBJ2-1, the V gene TRBV7-3; tentatively, D is TRBD1 (5 bases). V lost 2 bases and J lost 2, with 10 bases in between. The CDR3 is 15 residues long. Germline lookup yields CDR1 SGHTA and CDR2 FQGTGA.